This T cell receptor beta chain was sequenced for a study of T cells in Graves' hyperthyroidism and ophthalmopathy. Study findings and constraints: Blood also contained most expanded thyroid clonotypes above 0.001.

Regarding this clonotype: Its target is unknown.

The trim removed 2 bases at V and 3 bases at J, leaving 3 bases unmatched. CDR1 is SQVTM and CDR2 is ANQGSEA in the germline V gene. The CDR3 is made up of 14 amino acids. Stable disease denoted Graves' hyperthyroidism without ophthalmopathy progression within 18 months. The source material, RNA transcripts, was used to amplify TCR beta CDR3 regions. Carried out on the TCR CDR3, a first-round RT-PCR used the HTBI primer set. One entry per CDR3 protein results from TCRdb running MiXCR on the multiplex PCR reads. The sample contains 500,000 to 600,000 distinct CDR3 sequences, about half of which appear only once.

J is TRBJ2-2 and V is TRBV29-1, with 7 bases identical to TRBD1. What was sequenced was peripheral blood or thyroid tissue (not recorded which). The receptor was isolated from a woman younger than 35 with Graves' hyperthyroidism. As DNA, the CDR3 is TGCAGCGTTGAAAGGGACAGCCACACCGGGGAGCTGTTTTTT. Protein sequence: CSVERDSHTGELFF.